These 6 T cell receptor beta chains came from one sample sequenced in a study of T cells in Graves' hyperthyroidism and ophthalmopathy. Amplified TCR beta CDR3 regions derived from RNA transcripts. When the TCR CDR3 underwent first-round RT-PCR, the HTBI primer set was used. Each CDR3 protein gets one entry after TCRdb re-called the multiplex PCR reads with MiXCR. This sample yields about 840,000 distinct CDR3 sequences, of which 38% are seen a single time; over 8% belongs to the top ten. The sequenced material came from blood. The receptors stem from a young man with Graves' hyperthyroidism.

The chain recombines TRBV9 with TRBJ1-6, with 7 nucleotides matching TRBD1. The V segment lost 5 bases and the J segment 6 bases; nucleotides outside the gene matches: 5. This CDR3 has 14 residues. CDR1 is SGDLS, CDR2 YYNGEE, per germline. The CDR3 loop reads CASSYTGVNSPLHF. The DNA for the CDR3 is TGTGCCAGCAGTTACACAGGGGTTAATTCACCCCTCCACTTT.

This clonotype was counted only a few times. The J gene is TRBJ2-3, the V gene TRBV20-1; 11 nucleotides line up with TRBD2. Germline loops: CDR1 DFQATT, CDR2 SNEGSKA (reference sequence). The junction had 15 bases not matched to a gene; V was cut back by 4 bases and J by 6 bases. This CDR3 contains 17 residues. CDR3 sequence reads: CSATSGTSGSLSDTQYF. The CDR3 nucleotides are TGCAGTGCTACCTCCGGGACTAGCGGCTCCCTCTCGGATACGCAGTATTTT.

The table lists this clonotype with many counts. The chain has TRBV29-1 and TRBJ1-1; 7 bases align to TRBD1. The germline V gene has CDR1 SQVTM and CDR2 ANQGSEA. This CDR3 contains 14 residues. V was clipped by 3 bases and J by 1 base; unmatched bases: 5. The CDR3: CSVDKGAGNTEAFF. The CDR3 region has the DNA TGCAGCGTTGATAAGGGGGCAGGGAACACTGAAGCTTTCTTT.

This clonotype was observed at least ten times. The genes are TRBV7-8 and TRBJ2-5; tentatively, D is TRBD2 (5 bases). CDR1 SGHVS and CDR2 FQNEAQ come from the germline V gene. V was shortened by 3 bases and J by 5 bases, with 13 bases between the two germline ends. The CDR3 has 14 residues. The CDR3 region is CASSFRGSLETQYF. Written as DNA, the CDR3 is TGTGCCAGCAGCTTCCGGGGTAGCTTGGAGACCCAGTACTTC.

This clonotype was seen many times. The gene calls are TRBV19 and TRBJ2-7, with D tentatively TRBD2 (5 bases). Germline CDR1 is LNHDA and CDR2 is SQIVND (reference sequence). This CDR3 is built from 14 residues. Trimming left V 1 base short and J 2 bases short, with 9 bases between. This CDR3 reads CASSIASGTYEQYF. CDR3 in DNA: TGTGCCAGTAGTATAGCCAGCGGCACCTACGAGCAGTACTTC.

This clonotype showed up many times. The CDR3 DNA follows: TGTGCCAGCAGCCAGGATGGGGGTGGTTCACCCCTCCACTTT. Translated: CASSQDGGGSPLHF. The chain joins TRBV14 to TRBJ1-6, with a weak D call TRBD1 (5 bases). CDR3 size: 14 residues. Germline V gene sequence: CDR1 SGHDN, CDR2 FVKESK. Trimming pared 3 bases from V and 9 bases from J, leaving 12 bases between.